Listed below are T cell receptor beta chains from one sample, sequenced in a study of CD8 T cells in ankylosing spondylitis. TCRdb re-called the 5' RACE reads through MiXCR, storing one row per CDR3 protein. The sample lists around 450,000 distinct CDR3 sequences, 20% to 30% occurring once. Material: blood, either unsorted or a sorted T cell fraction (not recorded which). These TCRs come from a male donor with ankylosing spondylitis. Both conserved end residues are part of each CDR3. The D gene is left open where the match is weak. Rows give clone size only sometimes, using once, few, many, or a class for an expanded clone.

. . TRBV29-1 CSVRGRGANVLTF
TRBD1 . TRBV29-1 CSVEGTGGKNTEAFF
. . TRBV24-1 CATSDTKFSYNEQFF
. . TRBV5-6 CASSLGVDRGQYF
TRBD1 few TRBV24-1 CATSPGQGDTEAFF
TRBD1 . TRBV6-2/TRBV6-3 CASSQLRGPQPQHF
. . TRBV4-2 CASSQDLANPPYGYTF
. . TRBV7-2 CASGYTETQYF
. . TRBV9 CASSPIGGGIINEQFF
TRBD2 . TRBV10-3 CAIRGTSGSADTQYF
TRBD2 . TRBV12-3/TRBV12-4 CASSLSIPGGDTQYF
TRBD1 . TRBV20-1 CSAKPGQGFGYTF
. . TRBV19 CASSRTAANTGELFF
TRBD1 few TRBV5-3 CARSSGTGQFVAYNEQFF
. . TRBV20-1 CSARRPASYNSPLHF
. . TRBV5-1 CASSSDGTYNEQFF
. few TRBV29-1 CSVDGQGGTSGSFGLFF
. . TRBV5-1 CASSLGSVINEKLFF
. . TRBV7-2 CASSSLQGGRGYTF
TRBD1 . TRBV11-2 CASSPDRGRGTQYF
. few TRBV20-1 CSARDTGDPSGNTIYF
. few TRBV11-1 CASSVLTASYGYTF
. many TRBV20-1 CSALSGAGNYGYTF
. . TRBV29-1 CSVENIVGETERSSYNEQFF
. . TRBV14 CASSHSRQVPHNEQFF
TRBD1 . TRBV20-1 CSAREQGGSDGYTF
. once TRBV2 CASASYNEQFF
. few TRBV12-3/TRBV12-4 CASSLSGGLPQHF
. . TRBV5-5 CASSWTEVSYEQYF
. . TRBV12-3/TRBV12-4 CASSLDRSETKAFF
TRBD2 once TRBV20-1 CSAPRTSGQETQYF
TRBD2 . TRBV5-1 CASSSTSGRINEQFF
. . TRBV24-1 CATNGGLNQPQHF
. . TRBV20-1 CSATDYGGEAFF
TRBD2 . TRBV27 CASSDTGRESTDTQYF
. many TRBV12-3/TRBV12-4 CASSLAGVSDTQYF
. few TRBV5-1 CASSLEGPGDTQYF
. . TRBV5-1 CASSFRGSFKLPDTQYF
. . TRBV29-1 CSVDSSADTQYF
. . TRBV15 CATSRDWAAAYGYTF
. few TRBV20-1 CSAGSDQETQYF
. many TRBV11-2 CASSSPSGGTAITGELFF
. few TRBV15 CATSRNTGNTGELFF
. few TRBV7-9 CASSPVDEQFF
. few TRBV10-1 CASSLDYTEAFF
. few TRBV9 CASSRVGSVVGYTF
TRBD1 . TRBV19 CASTPGTGFGYTF
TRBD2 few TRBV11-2 CASSLDFGTSGSGELFF
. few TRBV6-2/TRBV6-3 CASTSWGRTDYEQYF
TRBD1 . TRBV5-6 CASSPWDRANNEQFF
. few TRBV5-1 CASSLAAGGSYNEQFF
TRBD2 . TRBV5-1 CASSPPLAGGPIIKNIQYF
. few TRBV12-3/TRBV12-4 CASSLKQGTYSNQPQHF